This T cell receptor (beta chain) was captured by sequencing in a study of control samples from healthy donors and cancer patients. The V and J ends lost 0 bases and 0 bases respectively, with 19 bases between them. Germline CDR1 and CDR2: MNHEY and SVGEGT. The CDR3 is made up of 19 amino acids. Sequencing used immunoSEQ multiplex PCR; TCRdb keeps in-frame clones, though not all of them. The sample lists 100,000 to 150,000 clones; less than 90% were seen once. Sequenced: blood. This clonotype was obtained from a man aged 18 to 30 in good health. This chain connects TRBV6-2 or TRBV6-3 to TRBJ2-3, with D perhaps TRBD2 (7 bases). In DNA form, the CDR3 reads TGTGCCAGCAGTTACTCGCGGGGGCGTACCCAGTCTAGCACAGATACGCAGTATTTT. Residues: CASSYSRGRTQSSTDTQYF.